The next 26 T cell receptor beta chains were all read from a single sample in a study of CXCR3-negative and CXCR3-positive naive CD8 T cells (dated 2019 in TCRdb). The listed sequencing device is NextSeq 550. The Human TCR Profiling Kit (MiLaboratory) was used to prepare UMI-labeled 5' RACE TRB cDNA libraries. TCRdb reprocessed the reads; each CDR3 protein sequence makes one entry, and DNA is unavailable. In this sample's table one finds about 82,000 distinct CDR3 sequences. The top ten constitute approximately 0.99% of the sample. Sequencing was performed on naive CXCR3- CD8+ T cells from blood. In light of the paper, this sample's cell subset or site label describes: CD45RO-CCR7+CD27+CD95- naive CD8+ T cells lacking CXCR3 (TNR3-). These receptor sequences come from a human donor in good health. Some clones in this sample may be carry-over from other donors' samples.

The chain recombines TRBV14 with TRBJ2-1; without DNA, the TCRdb call of TRBD2 cannot be checked. Germline loops: CDR1 SGHDN, CDR2 FVKESK. The CDR3 extends over 15 amino acids. CDR3 protein: CASTLGLAGYDEQFF.

The genes are TRBV29-1 and TRBJ2-7; no DNA is available, so the TRBD1 call from TCRdb remains unchecked. This CDR3 comprises 13 residues. Germline V gives CDR1 SQVTM, CDR2 ANQGSEA. The CDR3 here is CSVEQGLPYEQYF.

J is TRBJ2-1 and V is TRBV12-3 or TRBV12-4; TCRdb returns TRBD2, unconfirmable since there is no DNA. The CDR3 loop spans 20 amino acids. The CDR3 protein is CASRTTGQGLKREGRNEQFF.

The chain joins TRBV6-5 to TRBJ2-7; the D gene TCRdb calls, TRBD1, cannot be checked with no DNA. CDR1 and CDR2 (germline): MNHEY, SVGAGI. The CDR3 is 15 residues long. The CDR3 here is CASSYAGGTAYEQYF.

The CDR3 spells CASSWGLYYEQYF. V and J are TRBV27 and TRBJ2-7; TCRdb indicates TRBD2, and absent DNA this call remains unverified. This CDR3 has 13 residues. CDR1 is MNHEY, CDR2 SMNVEV, per germline (reference sequence).

The gene calls are TRBV30 and TRBJ1-1; TCRdb returns TRBD1, unconfirmable since there is no DNA. Germline assignment: CDR1 GTSNPN and CDR2 SVGIG (reference sequence). The CDR3 consists of 14 residues. The CDR3: CAWSGGGIDSEAFF.

J is TRBJ2-7 and V is TRBV28; the TCRdb call, TRBD1, lacks DNA for checking. CDR1 and CDR2 from the germline V gene are MDHEN and SYDVKM. CDR3 size: 14 residues. Here the CDR3 reads CASSQTGASYEQYF.

This chain joins TRBV28 and TRBJ1-6; TCRdb gives TRBD1 as the D gene, but with no DNA this cannot be confirmed. This CDR3 region has 17 residues. Germline CDR1 MDHEN, CDR2 SYDVKM. This chain's CDR3 is CASSLPLTGLGDSPLHF.

The rearrangement uses TRBV5-5 and TRBJ2-7. Germline V CDR1 and CDR2: SGHKS, YYEKEE (reference sequence). The CDR3 length is 14 residues. The CDR3 sequence is CASSLPTGPYEQYF.

This chain uses TRBV29-1 with TRBJ2-5. The CDR3 is 12 residues long. The germline gives CDR1 SQVTM, CDR2 ANQGSEA. The CDR3 loop reads CSVETNGETQYF.

The V and J genes are TRBV5-5 and TRBJ2-1; TCRdb names TRBD1, which stays unverified in the absence of DNA. The CDR3 runs to 15 residues. CDR1 and CDR2 from the germline V gene are SGHKS and YYEKEE (reference sequence). The CDR3 sequence is CASSPAGTENNEQFF. Together with reference TRBV5-5 and TRBJ2-1, the CDR3 gives the full variable domain: DAGVTQSPTHLIKTRGQQVTLRCSPISGHKSVSWYQQVLGQGPQFIFQYYEKEERGRGNFPDRFSARQFPNYSSELNVNALLLGDSALYLCASSPAGTENNEQFFGPGTRLTVL.

The genes are TRBV6-2 or TRBV6-3 and TRBJ2-1. CDR3 length equals 15 residues. Germline CDR1 MNHEY, CDR2 SVGEGT. The CDR3 sequence is CASSINGGSYNEQFF.

V and J are TRBV29-1 and TRBJ2-3. This CDR3 has 13 residues. From germline, CDR1 is SQVTM and CDR2 ANQGSEA. CDR3 loop: CSVEDLNTDTQYF.

The chain joins TRBV3-1 to TRBJ1-2. CDR1 LGHDT and CDR2 YNNKEL come from the germline V gene (reference sequence). The CDR3 is 15 residues long. CDR3 sequence reads: CASSQELVGPVGYTF. Variable domain in full (rest from reference TRBV3-1 and TRBJ1-2): DTAVSQTPKYLVTQMGNDKSIKCEQNLGHDTMYWYKQDSKKFLKIMFSYNNKELIINETVPNRFSPKSPDKAHLNLHINSLELGDSAVYFCASSQELVGPVGYTFGSGTRLTVV.

The chain has TRBV3-1 and TRBJ2-7; TCRdb names TRBD1, which stays unverified in the absence of DNA. The germline CDR1 and CDR2 sequences are LGHDT and YNNKEL (reference sequence). The CDR3 is 15 residues long. The CDR3 spells CASSRPSGGSPEQYF.

CDR3 protein: CASGAGRHIQYF. The chain carries TRBV12-3 or TRBV12-4 and TRBJ2-4; the D call of TRBD2 rests on TCRdb alone, since no DNA is present to check it. This CDR3 has 12 amino acids.

The chain is built from TRBV5-6 and TRBJ2-7. The CDR3 extends over 11 amino acids. Germline loops: CDR1 SGHDT, CDR2 YYEEEE. This CDR3 reads CASSLDHEQYF.

J is TRBJ1-1 and V is TRBV19. This CDR3 is built from 11 residues. Germline V gene lookup returns CDR1 LNHDA and CDR2 SQIVND (reference sequence). The CDR3 loop reads CASVGSTEAFF.

The V and J genes are TRBV4-2 and TRBJ2-7. The germline CDR1 and CDR2 sequences are LGHNA and YNFKEQ. The CDR3 consists of 14 residues. The chain's CDR3 is CASSPLDRGYEQYF.

J is TRBJ2-7 and V is TRBV6-5; the TCRdb D gene call, TRBD2, has no DNA to confirm it. Germline CDR1 reads MNHEY; CDR2 reads SVGAGI. This CDR3 spans 16 amino acids. This CDR3 reads CASSYVQGPLSYEQYF.

The chain employs TRBV29-1 and TRBJ2-3; TCRdb's D call, TRBD2, is unchecked because there is no DNA. Germline values: CDR1 SQVTM, CDR2 ANQGSEA. The CDR3 runs to 17 residues. The CDR3: CSVKAGGTKTSTDTQYF.

This rearrangement joins TRBV25-1 to TRBJ2-7; TCRdb names TRBD2, which stays unverified in the absence of DNA. CDR1 MGHDK and CDR2 SYGVNS come from the germline V gene. The CDR3 spans 14 residues. CDR3 amino acids: CASQLAGGIYEQYF.

The chain employs TRBV2 and TRBJ2-4; TCRdb lists TRBD1, though no DNA is available to test this call. The CDR3 is 14 amino acids. CDR1 and CDR2 from the germline V gene are SNHLY and FYNNEI. CDR3 residues: CASRNPGVQNIQYF. The variable domain in full, completed from reference TRBV2 and TRBJ2-4, reads EPEVTQTPSHQVTQMGQEVILRCVPISNHLYFYWYRQILGQKVEFLVSFYNNEISEKSEIFDDQFSVERPDGSNFTLKIRSTKLEDSAMYFCASRNPGVQNIQYFGAGTRLSVL.

This chain uses TRBV29-1 with TRBJ1-2; TCRdb's D gene call, TRBD1, goes unchecked for lack of DNA. The germline gives CDR1 SQVTM, CDR2 ANQGSEA. The CDR3 extends over 16 amino acids. The CDR3 spells CSASKLEGTPLYGYTF.

The J gene is TRBJ2-1, the V gene TRBV7-3. The CDR3 is made up of 15 amino acids. Germline loops: CDR1 SGHTA, CDR2 FQGTGA. The CDR3 spells CASSLTAHGYNEQFF.

The CDR3 region is CSVYFRDRVTYEQYF. The chain carries TRBV29-1 and TRBJ2-7; absent DNA, TCRdb's TRBD1 call cannot be checked. The CDR3 loop spans 15 amino acids. The germline CDR1 and CDR2 sequences are SQVTM and ANQGSEA.